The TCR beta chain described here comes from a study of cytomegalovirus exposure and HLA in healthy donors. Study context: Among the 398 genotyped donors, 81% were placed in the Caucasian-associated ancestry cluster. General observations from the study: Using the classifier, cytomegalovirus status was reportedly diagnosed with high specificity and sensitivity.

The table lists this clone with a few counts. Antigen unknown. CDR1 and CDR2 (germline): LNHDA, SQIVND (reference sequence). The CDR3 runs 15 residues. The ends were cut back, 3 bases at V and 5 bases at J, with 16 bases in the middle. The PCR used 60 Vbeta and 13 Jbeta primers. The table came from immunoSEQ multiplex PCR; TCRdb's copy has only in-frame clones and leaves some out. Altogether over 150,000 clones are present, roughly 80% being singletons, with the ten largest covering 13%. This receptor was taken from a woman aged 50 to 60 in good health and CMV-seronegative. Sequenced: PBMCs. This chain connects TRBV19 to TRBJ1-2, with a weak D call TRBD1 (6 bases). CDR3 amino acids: CASSINPDSLYGYTF. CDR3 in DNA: TGTGCCAGTAGTATTAACCCGGACAGTCTGTATGGCTACACCTTC.